The 8 T cell receptor beta chains below were found in one sample sequenced in a study of breast tumors, draining lymph nodes, adjacent tissues. Each CDR3 protein is one row after TCRdb ran MiXCR on the multiplex PCR reads. The table has about 130,000 distinct CDR3 sequences, 21% seen once. Samples came from axillary lymph nodes draining the breast cancer. The source material was axillary lymph node tissue. These receptors all come from a female donor with breast cancer. Some clones in this sample may be carry-over from other donors' samples.

This clonotype showed up many times. This chain links TRBV5-1 with TRBJ2-3; D unclear. The CDR3 is made up of 13 amino acids. Trimming stripped 0 bases from V and 6 bases from J, with 8 bases between. The V gene's germline CDR1 is SGHRS and CDR2 YFSETQ. The DNA of the CDR3 is TGCGCCAGCAGCTTGGTGTCGTCCGATACGCAGTATTTT. It encodes CASSLVSSDTQYF.

V gene TRBV28 combines with J gene TRBJ2-7, with D possibly called TRBD1 or TRBD2 (5 bases each). This CDR3 has 14 amino acids. The V end was cut by 3 bases, the J end by 6 bases, with 15 bases between. From germline, CDR1 is MDHEN and CDR2 SYDVKM. CDR3 protein: CASSFDDVRGEQYF. DNA for the CDR3: TGTGCCAGCAGTTTTGATGACGTGAGGGGCGAGCAGTACTTC.

This clonotype appeared many times. The J gene is TRBJ2-3, the V gene TRBV5-4; D may be TRBD1 (5 bases). CDR3 length equals 14 residues. Per germline, CDR1 SGHNT and CDR2 YYREEE (reference sequence). Trimming removed 4 bases at V and 1 base at J, with 10 bases between. The CDR3 is CASSPQQGTDTQYF. In DNA, the CDR3 is TGTGCCAGCAGCCCCCAACAGGGCACAGATACGCAGTATTTT.

This clonotype has a count of ten or more. The chain uses TRBV18 and TRBJ2-3; the match to TRBD2 covers 11 bases. The CDR3 runs 14 residues. Germline CDR1 and CDR2: KGHSH and LQKENI. Trimming cost V 6 bases and J 3 bases; bases outside gene matches: 2. CDR3 residues: CASSGLAATDTQYF. In DNA form, the CDR3 reads TGTGCCAGCTCGGGACTAGCGGCTACAGATACGCAGTATTTT.

The genes are TRBV11-1 and TRBJ2-5; 8 bases agree with TRBD2. The CDR3 runs to 15 residues. Germline CDR1 and CDR2: SGHAT and FQDESV (reference sequence). With 8 bases clipped from V and 2 bases from J, the junction kept 10 bases outside the gene matches. The CDR3 here is CASAHDGREQETQYF. CDR3 DNA sequence: TGTGCCAGCGCCCATGACGGGAGGGAACAAGAGACCCAGTACTTC.

This clonotype was seen repeatedly, ten times or more. CDR3 amino acids: CASSLGLAGGPFETQYF. The DNA for the CDR3 is TGTGCCAGCAGTCTTGGACTAGCGGGAGGGCCTTTTGAGACCCAGTACTTC. This chain connects TRBV6-1 to TRBJ2-5, with 15 bases fitting TRBD2. J lost 5 bases, V lost 5 bases, and 9 bases had no gene match. Germline CDR1 and CDR2: MNHNS and SASEGT. This CDR3 region has 17 residues.

On this clonotype: A much more abundant neighbour one base away suggests this may be a read error. V gene TRBV4-2 combines with J gene TRBJ2-1; maybe TRBD2 (6 bases). V was pared by 3 bases and J by 1 base, with 13 bases between. Germline CDR1 reads LGHNA; CDR2 reads YNFKEQ. The CDR3 is 16 residues long. The DNA of the CDR3 is TGTGCCAGCAGCCATTTTCCAGCGGGTTCCTACAATGAGCAGTTCTTC. Protein: CASSHFPAGSYNEQFF.

In the case of this clonotype: A much larger clone lies a single base off, so this may be a read error. The chain combines TRBV7-3 with TRBJ2-1; 9 bases are shared with TRBD2. The V segment lost 1 base and the J segment 9 bases; nucleotides outside the gene matches: 10. Germline CDR1 is SGHTA and CDR2 is FQGTGA. The CDR3 extends over 16 amino acids. The CDR3 DNA follows: TGTGCCAGCAGCTTAAGCCCGGCGGGAGGGGGTTGTGAGCAGTTCTTC. This sequence encodes CASSLSPAGGGCEQFF. Full variable domain (remainder filled in from reference TRBV7-3 and TRBJ2-1): GAGVSQTPSNKVTEKGKYVELRCDPISGHTALYWYRQSLGQGPEFLIYFQGTGAADDSGLPNDRFFAVRPEGSVSTLKIQRTERGDSAVYLCASSLSPAGGGCEQFFGPGTRLTVL.